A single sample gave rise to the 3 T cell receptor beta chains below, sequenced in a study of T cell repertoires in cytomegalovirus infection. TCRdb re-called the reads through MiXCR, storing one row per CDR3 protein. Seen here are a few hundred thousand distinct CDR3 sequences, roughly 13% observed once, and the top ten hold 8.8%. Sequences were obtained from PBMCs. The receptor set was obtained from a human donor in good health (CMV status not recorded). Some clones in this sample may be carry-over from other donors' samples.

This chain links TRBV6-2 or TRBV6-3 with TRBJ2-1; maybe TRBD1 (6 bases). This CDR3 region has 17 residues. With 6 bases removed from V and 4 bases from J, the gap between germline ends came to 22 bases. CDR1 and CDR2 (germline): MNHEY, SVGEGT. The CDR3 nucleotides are TGTGCCAGCAGGGACAGTTCGGGGCGGCGACTATACAATGAGCAGTTCTTC. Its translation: CASRDSSGRRLYNEQFF.

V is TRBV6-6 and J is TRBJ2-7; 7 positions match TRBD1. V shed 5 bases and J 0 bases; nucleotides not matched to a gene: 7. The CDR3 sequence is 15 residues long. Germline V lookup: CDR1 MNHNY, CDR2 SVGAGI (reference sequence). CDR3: CASSGQDLSSYEQYF. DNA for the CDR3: TGTGCCAGCAGTGGACAGGACCTGAGCTCCTACGAGCAGTACTTC.

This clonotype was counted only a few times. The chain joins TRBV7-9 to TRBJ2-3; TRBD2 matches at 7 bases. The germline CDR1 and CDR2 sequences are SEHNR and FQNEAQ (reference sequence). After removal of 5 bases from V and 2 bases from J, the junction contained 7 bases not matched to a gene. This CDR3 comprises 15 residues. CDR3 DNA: TGTGCCAGCAGCCCCCGAGCGGGGCTCACAGATACGCAGTATTTT. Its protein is CASSPRAGLTDTQYF.